This T cell receptor (beta chain) was observed in a study of tumor-infiltrating lymphocytes in primary liver carcinoma. Study-level information: Patients underwent resection of primary liver carcinoma. Lesions, classed as T1-T3 N0M0, spanned 4.2 to 10 cm across.

The authors took blood RNA from unsorted whole blood and also extracted germline DNA. Peripheral blood, roughly 4.4 milliliters, was collected prior to surgery. Concerning this clonotype itself: Its antigen remains unidentified. This may stem from a read error, because a much larger clone lies one nucleotide away.

The CDR3 consists of 12 residues. The germline CDR1 and CDR2 sequences are MNHNS and SASEGT. The V and J ends lost 5 bases and 15 bases respectively, with 17 bases between them. With approximately 470 ng total RNA as template and a constant-region primer, TCR beta cDNA was made. Libraries covering TCR beta were generated through three nested multiplex PCR rounds (using a slightly modified ARM-PCR). Amplification in the first two PCR rounds was performed using TRBV1-TRBV30 forward primers and a C-beta reverse primer for 10 cycles each. TCRdb re-called the multiplex PCR reads with MiXCR, one entry per CDR3 protein. The sample includes 300,000 to 350,000 distinct CDR3 sequences, approximately 54% of them seen just once. Study findings and constraints: With p = 0.039, the top-250-clone fraction in tumors significantly exceeded that in blood.

Sequencing input: peripheral blood. The chain combines TRBV6-1 with TRBJ2-1; no clear D. This TCR was sampled from a woman in her twenties or thirties with primary liver carcinoma and hepatitis B virus infection. The DNA for the CDR3 is TGTGCCAGCAGTCTGGATGCGAGTTCACTGTTCTTC. It is translated as CASSLDASSLFF.